This T cell receptor (beta chain) was identified in a study of blood T cell repertoires in COVID-19. The CDR3 has 14 residues. CDR1 and CDR2 from the germline V gene are SGHTS and YDEGEE. The V end was cut by 4 bases, the J end by 3 bases, with 14 bases between. Some clones are missing from TCRdb's copy, which holds only in-frame ones; the method was immunoSEQ multiplex PCR. The data contain about 670,000 clones, just under 90% of them singletons. The genes are TRBV5-8 and TRBJ2-7; tentative D call: TRBD1 (6 bases). This TCR was sampled from a woman younger than 30 with acute or convalescent COVID-19. The specimen was peripheral blood. CDR3 coding DNA: TGTGCCAGCAGCATGGGACATCCAGACTACGAGCAGTACTTC. Its translation: CASSMGHPDYEQYF.